A selection of T cell receptor beta chains follows, all from one sample in a study of kidney transplant recipient with SARS-CoV-2 infection. MiXCR was run by TCRdb on the reads, yielding one entry per CDR3 protein. The table records fewer than 250,000 distinct CDR3 sequences, under 35% of them present only once. The starting material was a blood sample, obtained at baseline and on roughly day 110 from a kidney transplant recipient. The receptors here all came from a male patient between 25 and 40 years old who had COVID-19 and was a kidney transplant recipient. The T cells may come from the graft donor. Each CDR3 is given with its conserved first and last residue. A D gene is named only where the DNA matches it firmly. Size tells how often a clone was seen (once, few, many) or the class of an expanded clone, and some rows leave it out.

CDR3aa	CDR3nt	v_gene	d_gene	abundance	j_gene
CASSRTYSFRKTYGYTF	TGTGCCAGCAGTCGCACTTACAGCTTCCGAAAGACCTATGGCTACACCTTC	TRBV12-3/TRBV12-4	-	many	TRBJ1-2
CASIEISEAFF	TGTGCCAGCATTGAAATTTCTGAAGCTTTCTTT	TRBV6-2/TRBV6-3	-	many	TRBJ1-1
CASSYSPTSSGRAAAGELFF	TGTGCCAGCAGTTACTCACCTACATCCAGCGGGAGGGCCGCCGCCGGGGAGCTGTTTTTT	TRBV6-5	TRBD2	-	TRBJ2-2
CASSKRSSHGKTYGYTF	TGTGCCAGCAGTAAGCGGTCCTCACACGGAAAGACCTATGGCTACACCTTC	TRBV6-4	-	many	TRBJ1-2
CASRGGISYGYTF	TGTGCCAGCAGAGGGGGTATTAGCTATGGCTACACCTTC	TRBV6-5	-	many	TRBJ1-2
CASSLTASGRYNEQFF	TGCGCCAGCAGCTTGACGGCTAGCGGGAGGTACAATGAGCAGTTCTTC	TRBV5-1	TRBD2	few	TRBJ2-1
CTSSAGSRMGVEQLF	TGTACCAGCAGCGCGGGCAGTAGAATGGGGGTGGAGCAGCTCTTC	TRBV5-4	-	once	TRBJ2-1
CASSIGNESRKTYGYTF	TGTGCCAGCAGCATAGGAAATGAATCTCGAAAGACCTATGGCTACACCTTC	TRBV7-6	-	few	TRBJ1-2
CSASFPRGRLNEQFF	TGCAGTGCTAGCTTCCCCAGGGGCAGACTCAATGAGCAGTTCTTC	TRBV20-1	-	few	TRBJ2-1
CAGSAWAPISFSETQYF	TGTGCCGGCAGCGCATGGGCTCCCATTTCTTTCTCTGAGACCCAGTACTTC	TRBV3-1	-	-	TRBJ2-5
CASSSPGQAETEAFF	TGTGCCAGCAGTTCGCCTGGACAGGCGGAGACTGAAGCTTTCTTT	TRBV28	TRBD1	many	TRBJ1-1
CASSQGAGGTGELFF	TGCGCCAGCAGCCAAGGTGCAGGTGGCACCGGGGAGCTGTTTTTT	TRBV4-1	-	-	TRBJ2-2
CASSSSSGTSVYEQYF	TGTGCCAGCAGTTCCTCTTCCGGGACTAGCGTTTACGAGCAGTACTTC	TRBV27	TRBD2	many	TRBJ2-7
CASSVSLRSRKAYGYTF	TGCGCCAGCAGTGTTTCCCTAAGATCGCGAAAGGCCTATGGCTATACCTTC	TRBV10-1	-	-	TRBJ1-2
CASSLGLECRKTYGYTF	TGTGCCAGCAGTTTGGGCCTGGAATGTAGAAAGACCTATGGCTACACCTTC	TRBV6-5	-	many	TRBJ1-2
CASSVGQSGSEQFF	TGTGCCAGCAGTGTTGGACAGAGCGGTAGTGAGCAGTTCTTC	TRBV2	-	-	TRBJ2-1
CASSGQRPFLDTQYF	TGTGCCAGCAGTGGCCAGCGGCCATTTTTAGATACGCAGTATTTT	TRBV2	-	few	TRBJ2-3
CASSLDSYGAFF	TGTGCCAGCAGCTTAGACAGCTATGGAGCTTTCTTT	TRBV5-6	-	few	TRBJ1-1
CSARDRVRNGVDTQYF	TGCAGTGCTAGAGATAGGGTTAGAAACGGTGTGGATACGCAGTATTTT	TRBV20-1	-	few	TRBJ2-3
CASSPGGRAFF	TGTGCCAGCAGTCCCGGGGGTCGGGCTTTCTTT	TRBV25-1	-	few	TRBJ1-1
CASGGQGGSYTF	TGTGCCAGCGGGGGACAGGGAGGAAGCTACACCTTC	TRBV2	TRBD1	many	TRBJ1-2
CASSIFRTSRKTYGYTF	TGTGCCAGCAGCATTTTTCGAACAAGCAGAAAGACCTATGGCTACACCTTC	TRBV11-2	-	many	TRBJ1-2
CASTLGDRNTEAFF	TGTGCCAGCACTCTTGGGGACAGGAACACTGAAGCTTTCTTT	TRBV6-5	TRBD1	many	TRBJ1-1
CASSIASGVNSPLHF	TGTGCCAGTAGTATAGCGTCAGGGGTTAATTCACCCCTCCACTTT	TRBV19	-	-	TRBJ1-6
CASRRGLAGDNTGELFF	TGCGCCAGCAGGCGAGGACTAGCGGGGGACAACACCGGGGAGCTGTTTTTT	TRBV4-1	TRBD2	-	TRBJ2-2
CAVPGTGIANEQFF	TGTGCCGTTCCCGGGACAGGGATCGCTAATGAGCAGTTCTTC	TRBV6-5	TRBD1	-	TRBJ2-1
CASSMVNDLGKTYGYTF	TGTGCCAGCAGCATGGTTAACGATCTGGGAAAGACCTATGGCTACACCTTC	TRBV11-3	-	once	TRBJ1-2
CASSLASDLGKTYGYTF	TGTGCCAGCAGCCTTGCCAGCGATCTCGGAAAGACCTATGGCTACACCTTC	TRBV11-3	-	many	TRBJ1-2
CASGAGSYQGKTYGYTF	TGTGCCAGCGGCGCTGGTTCATACCAAGGAAAGACCTATGGCTACACCTTC	TRBV7-9	-	-	TRBJ1-2
CASSICCESRKAYGYTF	TGTGCCAGCAGCATTTGTTGTGAATCTCGAAAGGCCTATGGCTACACCTTC	TRBV7-6	-	once	TRBJ1-2
CASSPDRKINYGYTF	TGTGCCAGCAGCCCCGACAGGAAAATTAACTATGGCTACACCTTC	TRBV7-8	-	many	TRBJ1-2
CASSEPQGGGWTEAFF	TGCGCCAGCAGTGAGCCGCAGGGGGGAGGATGGACTGAAGCTTTCTTT	TRBV10-2	TRBD1	-	TRBJ1-1
CASSPDGSYYNEQFF	TGTGCCAGCTCACCCGACGGGAGTTACTACAATGAGCAGTTCTTC	TRBV18	-	few	TRBJ2-1
CASSPFGRSRKTYGYTF	TGCGCCAGCAGTCCTTTTGGAAGATCGCGAAAGACCTATGGCTACACCTTC	TRBV10-1	-	few	TRBJ1-2
CASSFHFPISGLTGELFF	TGTGCCAGCAGCTTCCATTTTCCCATTTCAGGCTTGACCGGGGAGCTGTTTTTT	TRBV3-1	-	few	TRBJ2-2
CASSSSGSYNLDEQFF	TGTGCCAGCAGTTCCTCTGGGTCTTACAATCTCGATGAGCAGTTCTTC	TRBV27	-	-	TRBJ2-1
CASSEGGVGGTEAFF	TGCGCCAGCTCCGAGGGTGGAGTCGGGGGGACTGAAGCTTTCTTT	TRBV10-1	-	many	TRBJ1-1
CASSLRGGRRKTYGYTF	TGCGCCAGCAGCCTGCGGGGAGGACGTCGAAAGACCTATGGCTACACCTTC	TRBV4-3	-	many	TRBJ1-2
CSARSGADTQYF	TGCAGTGCTCGAAGTGGGGCAGATACGCAGTATTTT	TRBV20-1	-	-	TRBJ2-3
CASSHLASHGKTYGYTF	TGTGCCAGCAGTCACCTAGCCTCACACGGAAAGACCTATGGCTACACCTTC	TRBV6-4	-	many	TRBJ1-2
CAWSRQANVLTF	TGTGCCTGGAGTAGGCAGGCCAACGTCCTGACTTTC	TRBV30	-	few	TRBJ2-6
CASKWGTNYGYTF	TGTGCCAGCAAATGGGGCACTAACTATGGCTACACCTTC	TRBV28	-	many	TRBJ1-2
CASSPDGQETQYF	TGCGCCAGCAGCCCGGACGGGCAAGAGACCCAGTACTTC	TRBV5-4	-	-	TRBJ2-5
CASSEVDIADTQYF	TGTGCCAGCAGTGAAGTCGACATCGCAGATACGCAGTATTTT	TRBV25-1	-	many	TRBJ2-3
CAIRRGGGTEAFF	TGTGCCATCAGACGCGGGGGGGGTACTGAAGCTTTCTTT	TRBV10-3	-	many	TRBJ1-1
CASSMGLTDTQYF	TGTGCCAGTAGTATGGGACTGACAGATACGCAGTATTTT	TRBV19	-	-	TRBJ2-3
CASRGQGRETQYF	TGTGCCAGCAGGGGACAGGGGCGAGAGACCCAGTACTTC	TRBV27	TRBD1	many	TRBJ2-5
CASRTPLTPRKTYGYTF	TGTGCAAGTCGCACTCCGCTGACTCCACGAAAGACCTATGGCTACACCTTC	TRBV12-2	-	many	TRBJ1-2
CASSLVQGYGYTF	TGTGCCAGCAGTTTGGTCCAGGGGTATGGCTACACCTTC	TRBV12-3/TRBV12-4	-	many	TRBJ1-2
CARSSQVVRKTYGYTF	TGTGCCAGATCGTCGCAAGTGGTGAGAAAGACCTATGGCTACACCTTC	TRBV5-3	-	many	TRBJ1-2
CASTPRGGSRGLSARETQYF	TGTGCCAGCACCCCGAGGGGGGGTAGTCGGGGGCTTTCGGCACGAGAGACCCAGTACTTC	TRBV12-3/TRBV12-4	-	many	TRBJ2-5
CASRQGQGENSPLHF	TGTGCCAGCAGGCAAGGACAGGGAGAGAATTCACCCCTCCACTTT	TRBV6-6	TRBD1	many	TRBJ1-6
CATSDGGGGINEQFF	TGTGCCACCAGTGATGGGGGGGGGGGCATCAATGAGCAGTTCTTC	TRBV24-1	-	few	TRBJ2-1
CSVVQGEPYGQYF	TGCAGCGTTGTGCAGGGGGAGCCCTACGGGCAGTACTTC	TRBV29-1	TRBD1	-	TRBJ2-7